These 25 T cell receptor beta chains came from one sample sequenced in a study of T cell changes during pregnancy in multiple sclerosis. Using immunoSEQ multiplex PCR, the repertoire was profiled, and TCRdb retains in-frame clones only, with some absent. The data show roughly 69,000 clones, roughly 91% seen once. This specimen was CD4+ T cells from peripheral blood mononuclear cells, taken in the third trimester of pregnancy. The receptors come from a female donor in good health, enrolled as a control in a pregnancy study.

The chain recombines TRBV15 with TRBJ2-7; tentative D call: TRBD1 (5 bases). The ends were cut back, 0 bases at V and 5 bases at J, with 14 bases in the middle. This CDR3 comprises 15 residues. Germline CDR1 is LNHNV and CDR2 is YYDKDF (reference sequence). This chain's CDR3 is CATSRDRQGPDEQYF. The CDR3, as DNA: TGTGCCACCAGCAGAGATCGGCAGGGTCCAGACGAGCAGTACTTC.

This chain links TRBV4-3 with TRBJ1-3, with 7 bases aligning to TRBD1. The germline CDR1 and CDR2 sequences are LGHNA and YSLEER. The CDR3 is made up of 16 amino acids. V lost 1 base and J lost 3; bases outside the gene matches: 6. CDR3 region: CASSQAYTGVGNTIYF. In DNA, the CDR3 is TGCGCCAGCAGCCAAGCCTACACAGGGGTTGGAAACACCATATATTTT.

V is TRBV30 and J is TRBJ1-6, with 12 positions matching TRBD1. The CDR3 length is 13 residues. Germline trimming cut 3 bases from V and 9 bases from J; bases unmatched to any gene: 0. Germline CDR1 GTSNPN, CDR2 SVGIG (reference sequence). The CDR3 spells CAWRGQGASPLHF. The CDR3, as DNA: TGTGCCTGGAGGGGACAGGGGGCTTCACCCCTCCACTTT.

This rearrangement joins TRBV7-2 to TRBJ1-1; D is unclear. Germline V gene sequence: CDR1 SGHTA, CDR2 FQGNSA. V lost 2 bases, J lost 1 base, and 11 bases lay in between. CDR3 length: 15 amino acids. Here the CDR3 reads CASSLYRAQNTEAFF. The CDR3, as DNA: TGTGCCAGCAGCTTATACAGAGCCCAGAACACTGAAGCTTTCTTT.

The chain employs TRBV27 and TRBJ1-2, with no clear D. In germline, CDR1 is MNHEY, CDR2 SMNVEV (reference sequence). CDR3 length: 16 residues. The germline V and J ends were trimmed by 1 base and 2 bases, with 14 bases remaining between them. CDR3 sequence reads: CASSLFGLGGNYGYTF. In nucleotides, the CDR3 is TGTGCCAGCAGTTTATTTGGGCTGGGCGGGAACTATGGCTACACCTTC.

This rearrangement joins TRBV5-6 to TRBJ2-5; 12 nucleotides match TRBD2. The CDR3 is made up of 19 amino acids. Trimming removed 3 bases from V and 4 bases from J; junction bases left unmatched: 16. CDR1 and CDR2 (germline): SGHDT, YYEEEE. CDR3: CASSWTRTSGVLARETQYF. The CDR3 DNA is TGTGCCAGCAGCTGGACAAGGACTAGCGGGGTGCTGGCCCGAGAGACCCAGTACTTC.

The rearrangement links TRBV5-5 to TRBJ2-2; the D gene is possibly TRBD2 (6 bases). The ends were cut back, 3 bases at V and 4 bases at J, with 16 bases in the middle. This CDR3 is 16 amino acids long. The V gene's germline CDR1 is SGHKS and CDR2 YYEKEE (reference sequence). The CDR3 loop is CASSSMGGSSTGELFF. The CDR3 nucleotides read TGTGCCAGCAGCTCGATGGGGGGTAGTAGCACCGGGGAGCTGTTTTTT.

V usage is TRBV15 and J usage is TRBJ1-3; weak D call: TRBD1 (6 bases). Per germline, CDR1 LNHNV and CDR2 YYDKDF (reference sequence). Trimming pared 1 base from V and 0 bases from J, leaving 10 bases between. The CDR3 covers 16 residues. The CDR3 DNA is TGTGCCACCAGCAGAGTGACAGGCACCTCTGGAAACACCATATATTTT. It yields the protein CATSRVTGTSGNTIYF.

This chain links TRBV30 with TRBJ1-2; perhaps TRBD1 as D (5 bases). V lost 0 bases and J lost 5, with 13 bases in between. The CDR3 has 14 residues. CDR1 is GTSNPN, CDR2 SVGIG, per germline (reference sequence). The CDR3 spells CAWSVLGHKYGYTF. DNA for the CDR3: TGTGCCTGGAGTGTACTTGGACATAAGTATGGCTACACCTTC.

The chain is built from TRBV29-1 and TRBJ2-1; TRBD1 matches at 11 bases. Losses at the gene ends were 3 bases for V and 4 bases for J; bases not matched to a gene: 2. The CDR3 extends over 14 amino acids. The V gene's germline CDR1 is SQVTM and CDR2 ANQGSEA. CDR3: CSVDRDRGYNEQFF. CDR3 coding DNA: TGCAGCGTTGACCGGGACAGGGGGTACAATGAGCAGTTCTTC.

This rearrangement joins TRBV11-2 to TRBJ1-3, with 8 bases aligning to TRBD1. CDR3 length: 16 amino acids. The trim removed 3 bases at V and 0 bases at J, leaving 4 bases unmatched. Germline loops: CDR1 SGHAT, CDR2 FQNNGV. CDR3 residues: CASSFLTGGSGNTIYF. The CDR3 coding sequence is TGTGCCAGCAGCTTCTTAACAGGGGGCTCTGGAAACACCATATATTTT.

V usage is TRBV6-5 and J usage is TRBJ1-2; D perhaps matches TRBD1 (5 bases). V gave up 5 bases and J gave up 8 bases, with 21 bases separating them. The CDR3 has 15 residues. Looked up from germline, CDR1 is MNHEY and CDR2 is SVGAGI. CDR3 nucleotide sequence: TGTGCCAGCAGTAACACCCTCGAGACCGGGGGGGGCTACACCTTC. Protein product: CASSNTLETGGGYTF.

The V call is TRBV7-8, the J call TRBJ1-1; no reliable D call. CDR1 and CDR2 from the germline V gene are SGHVS and FQNEAQ. Trimming shortened V by 8 bases and J by 1 base, and 11 bases separated the two germline ends. This CDR3 is 13 amino acids long. The CDR3 sequence: CASVHPGNTEAFF. CDR3 sequence (DNA): TGTGCCAGCGTACACCCGGGGAACACTGAAGCTTTCTTT.

V and J are TRBV5-5 and TRBJ2-3; the D gene is possibly TRBD2 (6 bases). Germline CDR1 and CDR2: SGHKS and YYEKEE (reference sequence). The CDR3 runs 15 residues. V gave up 0 bases and J gave up 6 bases, with 14 bases separating them. The CDR3 DNA is TGTGCCAGCAGCTTGGAAGCAGGCGGGAAGGATACGCAGTATTTT. This encodes CASSLEAGGKDTQYF.

The V gene is TRBV7-2, the J gene TRBJ2-3, with a possible D match to TRBD2 (6 bases). Between the trimmed V and J ends, which lost 8 bases and 3 bases, there was a span of 12 bases. Germline loops: CDR1 SGHTA, CDR2 FQGNSA. There are 13 residues in the CDR3. CDR3 DNA: TGTGCCAGCGGGGCGGGGCGTACAGATACGCAGTATTTT. Translated: CASGAGRTDTQYF.

This chain links TRBV7-2 with TRBJ1-2; possibly TRBD1 for D (6 bases). Trimming took 2 bases from V and 3 from J, leaving 7 bases between them. Per germline, CDR1 SGHTA and CDR2 FQGNSA. The CDR3 is 13 amino acids. The CDR3 here is CASSLQGYYGYTF. DNA for the CDR3: TGTGCCAGCAGCTTACAGGGGTACTATGGCTACACCTTC.

This chain connects TRBV30 to TRBJ2-1, with TRBD2 as a possible D gene (5 bases). Deletions cut 4 bases from V and 0 bases from J, with 13 bases between. CDR1 GTSNPN and CDR2 SVGIG come from the germline V gene (reference sequence). This CDR3 has 15 residues. The CDR3 coding sequence is TGTGCCTGGACTGTACGTGGGAGCTCCTACAATGAGCAGTTCTTC. Translation: CAWTVRGSSYNEQFF.

The genes are TRBV9 and TRBJ1-1, with D possibly matching TRBD1 (5 bases). Germline V lookup: CDR1 SGDLS, CDR2 YYNGEE. CDR3 length: 14 residues. Trimming took off 3 bases at V and 3 bases at J, with 12 bases between the two ends. The CDR3, as DNA: TGTGCCAGCAGCGCAATTGGGGCCCACACTGAAGCTTTCTTT. It specifies CASSAIGAHTEAFF.

J is TRBJ2-1 and V is TRBV7-2; perhaps TRBD1 as D (5 bases). Germline-derived CDR1 and CDR2 are SGHTA and FQGNSA. This CDR3 contains 12 residues. V lost 5 bases and J 9 bases, leaving 11 bases between the germline ends. CDR3 sequence: CASSPRQGEQFF. CDR3 coding DNA: TGTGCCAGCAGCCCCCGGCAGGGTGAGCAGTTCTTC.

The rearrangement links TRBV5-1 to TRBJ2-3; 10 nucleotides line up with TRBD1. Per the germline V gene, CDR1 is SGHRS and CDR2 is YFSETQ. With V trimmed by 4 bases and J by 8 bases, 7 bases remained unmatched. CDR3 length: 14 amino acids. The CDR3 spells CASSIGQGGATQYF. The CDR3 DNA reads as TGCGCCAGCAGCATCGGACAGGGGGGTGCTACGCAGTATTTT.

The V call is TRBV5-1, the J call TRBJ2-5, with D perhaps TRBD2 (7 bases). This CDR3 has 17 residues. V lost 0 bases and J 2 bases, leaving 17 bases between the germline ends. Germline assignment: CDR1 SGHRS and CDR2 YFSETQ. The CDR3 region is CASSLAPGGRGQETQYF. DNA of the CDR3: TGCGCCAGCAGCTTGGCACCGGGGGGCCGTGGTCAAGAGACCCAGTACTTC. Using reference TRBV5-1 and TRBJ2-5 for the parts outside the CDR3, the full variable domain is KAGVTQTPRYLIKTRGQQVTLSCSPISGHRSVSWYQQTPGQGLQFLFEYFSETQRNKGNFPGRFSGRQFSNSRSEMNVSTLELGDSALYLCASSLAPGGRGQETQYFGPGTRLLVL.

This clone was recorded once. The chain employs TRBV5-5 and TRBJ2-2, with TRBD1 matching over 7 bases. This CDR3 contains 16 residues. The ends lost 6 bases at V and 0 bases at J; junction bases unmatched: 8. CDR1 is SGHKS, CDR2 YYEKEE, per germline (reference sequence). The CDR3 coding sequence is TGTGCCAGCAACCGAGCTGACAGGGCGAACACCGGGGAGCTGTTTTTT. Translated, it gives CASNRADRANTGELFF.

J is TRBJ1-6 and V is TRBV30; the D is unclear. This CDR3 comprises 14 residues. V lost 2 bases to trimming and J lost 5 bases, with 10 bases between them. From germline, CDR1 is GTSNPN and CDR2 SVGIG (reference sequence). CDR3 sequence reads: CAWSYGQNNSPLHF. CDR3 nucleotide sequence: TGTGCCTGGAGTTATGGGCAGAATAATTCACCCCTCCACTTT.

The V call is TRBV2, the J call TRBJ1-1, with TRBD1 matching over 8 bases. CDR1 is SNHLY, CDR2 FYNNEI, per germline. V lost 5 bases, J lost 3 bases, and 2 bases stayed unmatched. The CDR3 covers 13 residues. CDR3 DNA sequence: TGTGCCAGCAGTCCGGACAGGGACACTGAAGCTTTCTTT. This sequence encodes CASSPDRDTEAFF.

The chain has TRBV10-1 and TRBJ1-4; 9 bases align to TRBD1. Germline lookup yields CDR1 WNHNN and CDR2 SYGVQD (reference sequence). V lost 0 bases and J lost 8; bases outside the gene matches: 4. The length of the CDR3 is 15 residues. The CDR3 DNA is TGCGCCAGCAGTGAGTCGGACAGGGGAGGAGAAAAACTGTTTTTT. It translates to CASSESDRGGEKLFF.